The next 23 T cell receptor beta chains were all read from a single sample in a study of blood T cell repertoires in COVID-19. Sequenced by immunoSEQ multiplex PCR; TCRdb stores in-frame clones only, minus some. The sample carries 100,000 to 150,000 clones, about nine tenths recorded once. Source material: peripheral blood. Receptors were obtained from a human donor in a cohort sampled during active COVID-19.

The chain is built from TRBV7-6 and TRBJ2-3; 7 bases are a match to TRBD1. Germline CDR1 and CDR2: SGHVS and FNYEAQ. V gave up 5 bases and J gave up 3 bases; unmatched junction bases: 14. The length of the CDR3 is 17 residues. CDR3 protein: CASSTSTGRRTTDTQYF. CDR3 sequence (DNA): TGTGCCAGCAGCACCTCGACAGGGCGGAGGACAACAGATACGCAGTATTTT.

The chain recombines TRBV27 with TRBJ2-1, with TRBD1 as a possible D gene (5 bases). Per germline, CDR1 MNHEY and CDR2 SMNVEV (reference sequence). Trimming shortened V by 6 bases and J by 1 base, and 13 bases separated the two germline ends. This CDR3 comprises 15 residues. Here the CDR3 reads CASRTRVESYNEQFF. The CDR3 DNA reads TGTGCCAGCAGAACCAGGGTGGAGTCCTACAATGAGCAGTTCTTC.

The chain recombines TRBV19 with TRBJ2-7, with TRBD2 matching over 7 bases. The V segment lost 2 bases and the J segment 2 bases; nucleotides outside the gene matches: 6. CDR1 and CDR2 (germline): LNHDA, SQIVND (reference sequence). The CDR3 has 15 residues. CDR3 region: CASSISAAGAYEQYF. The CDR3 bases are TGTGCCAGTAGTATATCGGCGGCGGGAGCCTACGAGCAGTACTTC.

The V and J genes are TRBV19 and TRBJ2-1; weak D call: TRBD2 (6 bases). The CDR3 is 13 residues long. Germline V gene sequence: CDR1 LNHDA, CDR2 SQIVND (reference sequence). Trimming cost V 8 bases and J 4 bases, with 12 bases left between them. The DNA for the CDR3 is TGTGCCAGTGGCGGTGGGAGGTACAATGAGCAGTTCTTC. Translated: CASGGGRYNEQFF. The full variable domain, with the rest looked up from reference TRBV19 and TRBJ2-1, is DGGITQSPKYLFRKEGQNVTLSCEQNLNHDAMYWYRQDPGQGLRLIYYSQIVNDFQKGDIAEGYSVSREKKESFPLTVTSAQKNPTAFYLCASGGGRYNEQFFGPGTRLTVL.

CDR3 bases: TGTGCCAGCAGTATAGCGGGGGACCGCTACAATGAGCAGTTCTTC. Translating gives CASSIAGDRYNEQFF. The V gene is TRBV9, the J gene TRBJ2-1, with 9 bases fitting TRBD2. This CDR3 has 15 amino acids. Germline trimming cut 5 bases from V and 3 bases from J; bases unmatched to any gene: 6. The germline V gene encodes CDR1 SGDLS and CDR2 YYNGEE.

CDR3 in amino acids: CASSQSGGEQFF. The CDR3 DNA sequence: TGCGCCAGCAGCCAATCAGGCGGGGAGCAGTTCTTC. V is TRBV4-1 and J is TRBJ2-1, with D tentatively TRBD2 (5 bases). CDR3 length: 12 amino acids. CDR1 and CDR2 from the germline V gene are MGHRA and YSYEKL. Deletions cut 2 bases from V and 10 bases from J, with 9 bases between.

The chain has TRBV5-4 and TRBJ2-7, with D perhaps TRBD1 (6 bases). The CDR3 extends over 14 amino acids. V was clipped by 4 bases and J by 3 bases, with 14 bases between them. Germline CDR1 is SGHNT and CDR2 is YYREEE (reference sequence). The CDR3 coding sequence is TGTGCCAGCAGCATTCCGGGACACATCTACGAGCAGTACTTC. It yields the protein CASSIPGHIYEQYF.

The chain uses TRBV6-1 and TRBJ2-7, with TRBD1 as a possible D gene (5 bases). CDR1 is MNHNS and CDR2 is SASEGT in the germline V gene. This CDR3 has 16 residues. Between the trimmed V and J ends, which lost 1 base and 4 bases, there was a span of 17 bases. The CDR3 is CASSEVRGASMYEQYF. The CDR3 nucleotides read TGTGCCAGCAGTGAAGTAAGGGGCGCTTCGATGTACGAGCAGTACTTC.

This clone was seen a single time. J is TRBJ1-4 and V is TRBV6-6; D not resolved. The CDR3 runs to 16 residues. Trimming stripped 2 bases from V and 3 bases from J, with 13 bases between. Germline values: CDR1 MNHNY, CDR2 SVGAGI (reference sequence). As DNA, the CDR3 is TGTGCCAGCAGTTACGGCACTTCGGGAGCTAATGAAAAACTGTTTTTT. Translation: CASSYGTSGANEKLFF.

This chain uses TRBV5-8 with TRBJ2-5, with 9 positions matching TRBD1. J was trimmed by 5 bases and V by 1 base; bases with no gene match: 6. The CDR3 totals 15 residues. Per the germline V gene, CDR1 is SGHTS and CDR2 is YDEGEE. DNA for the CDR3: TGTGCCAGCAGCTTGTTGGGACAGGGTTTCGAGACCCAGTACTTC. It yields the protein CASSLLGQGFETQYF.

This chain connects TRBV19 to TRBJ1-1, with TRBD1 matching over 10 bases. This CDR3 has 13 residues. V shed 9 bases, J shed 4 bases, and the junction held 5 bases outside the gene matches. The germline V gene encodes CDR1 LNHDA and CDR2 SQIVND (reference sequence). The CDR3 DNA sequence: TGTGCCAGCGGGACAGGGGTGACCACTGAAGCTTTCTTT. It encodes CASGTGVTTEAFF.

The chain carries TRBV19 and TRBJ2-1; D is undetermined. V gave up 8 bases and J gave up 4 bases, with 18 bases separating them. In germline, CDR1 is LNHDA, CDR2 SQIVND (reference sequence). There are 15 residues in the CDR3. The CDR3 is CASAYSILRYNEQFF. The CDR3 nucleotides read TGTGCCAGTGCGTATTCAATACTAAGGTACAATGAGCAGTTCTTC.

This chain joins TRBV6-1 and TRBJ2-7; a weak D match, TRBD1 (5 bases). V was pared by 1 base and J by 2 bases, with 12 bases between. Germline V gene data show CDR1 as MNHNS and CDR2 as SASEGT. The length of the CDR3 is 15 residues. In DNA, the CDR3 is TGTGCCAGCAGTGAAGTCCAGGGTTTTCCCTACGAGCAGTACTTC. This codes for CASSEVQGFPYEQYF.

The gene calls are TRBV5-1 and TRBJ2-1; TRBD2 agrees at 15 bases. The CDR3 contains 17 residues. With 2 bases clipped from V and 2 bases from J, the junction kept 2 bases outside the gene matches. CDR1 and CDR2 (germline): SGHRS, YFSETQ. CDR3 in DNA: TGCGCCAGCAGCTTAGGACTAGCGGGGGGGACCTACAATGAGCAGTTCTTC. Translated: CASSLGLAGGTYNEQFF.

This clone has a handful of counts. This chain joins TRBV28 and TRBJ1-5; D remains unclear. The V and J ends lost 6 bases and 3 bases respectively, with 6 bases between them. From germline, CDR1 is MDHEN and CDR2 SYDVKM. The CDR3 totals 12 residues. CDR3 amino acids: CASRRFNQPQHF. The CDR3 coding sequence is TGTGCCAGCAGGCGCTTCAATCAGCCCCAGCATTTT.

CDR3 amino acids: CASSLDSLQPPQHF. The CDR3 DNA reads TGTGCCAGTAGTTTGGACAGCCTCCAGCCCCCCCAGCATTTT. The chain is built from TRBV19 and TRBJ1-5, with D perhaps TRBD1 (6 bases). With 5 bases removed from V and 10 bases from J, the gap between germline ends came to 18 bases. This CDR3 is built from 14 residues. Germline V gives CDR1 LNHDA, CDR2 SQIVND (reference sequence).

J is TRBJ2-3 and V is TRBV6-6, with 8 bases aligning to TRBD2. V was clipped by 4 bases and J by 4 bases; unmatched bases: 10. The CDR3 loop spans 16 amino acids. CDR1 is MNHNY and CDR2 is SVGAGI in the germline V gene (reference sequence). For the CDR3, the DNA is TGTGCCAGCAGTTCCCTCCCCGCGGGGGGACCAGATACGCAGTATTTT. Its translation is CASSSLPAGGPDTQYF.

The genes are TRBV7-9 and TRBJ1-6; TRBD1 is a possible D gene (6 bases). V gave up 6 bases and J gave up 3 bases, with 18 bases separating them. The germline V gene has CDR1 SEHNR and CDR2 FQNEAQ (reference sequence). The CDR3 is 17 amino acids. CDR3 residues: CASRTTGQNIYNSPLHF. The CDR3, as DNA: TGTGCCAGCAGAACCACAGGACAGAACATCTATAATTCACCCCTCCACTTT.

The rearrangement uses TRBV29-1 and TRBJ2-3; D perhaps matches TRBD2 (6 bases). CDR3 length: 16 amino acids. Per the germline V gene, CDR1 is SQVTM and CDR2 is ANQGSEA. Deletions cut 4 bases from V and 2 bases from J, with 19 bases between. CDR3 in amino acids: CSVAPLGRGSTDTQYF. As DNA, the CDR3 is TGCAGCGTTGCTCCTCTGGGGCGGGGCTCCACAGATACGCAGTATTTT.

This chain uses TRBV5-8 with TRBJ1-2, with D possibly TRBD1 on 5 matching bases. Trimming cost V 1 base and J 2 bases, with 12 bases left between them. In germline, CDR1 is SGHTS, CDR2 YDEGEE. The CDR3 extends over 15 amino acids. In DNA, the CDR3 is TGTGCCAGCAGCTTGTTGCCTGGGGGGAACTATGGCTACACCTTC. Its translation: CASSLLPGGNYGYTF.

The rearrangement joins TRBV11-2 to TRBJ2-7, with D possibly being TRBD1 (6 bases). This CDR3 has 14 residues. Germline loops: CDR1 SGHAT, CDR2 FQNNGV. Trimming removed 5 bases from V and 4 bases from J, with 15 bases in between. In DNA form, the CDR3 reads TGTGCCAGCAGCCAACCGGGACAATATTACGAGCAGTACTTC. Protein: CASSQPGQYYEQYF.

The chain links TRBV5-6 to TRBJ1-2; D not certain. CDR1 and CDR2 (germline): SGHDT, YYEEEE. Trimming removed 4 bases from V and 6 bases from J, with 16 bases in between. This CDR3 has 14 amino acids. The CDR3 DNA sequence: TGTGCCAGCAGCCCCAAAGCGGGGATACATGGCTACACCTTC. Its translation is CASSPKAGIHGYTF.

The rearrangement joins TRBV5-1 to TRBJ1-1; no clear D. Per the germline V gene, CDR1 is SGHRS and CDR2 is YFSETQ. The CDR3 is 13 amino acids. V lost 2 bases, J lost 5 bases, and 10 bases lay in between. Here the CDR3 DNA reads TGCGCCAGCAGCTTTGCGGGTTCGACTGAAGCTTTCTTT. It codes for CASSFAGSTEAFF.